The text below deals with one T cell receptor beta chain. Its antigen is currently not known. No clone much larger than this one lies a single base away; base qualities are absent. Other DNA sequences in the same sample also yield this CDR3. The label giving this sample's time point can be read as: baseline before first vaccination. Sample treatment or condition, as interpreted from the label and publication: meningococcal conjugate vaccine given as trial control. Vaccinee samples were obtained from the UK trials COV001 and COV002, which included a single-blind randomized controlled phase 2/3 trial of AZD1222 (ChAdOx1 nCoV-19) in healthy adults. For TCRbeta chain sequencing, PBMC samples from trial participants were taken at day 0 and at day 28 after the second dose. The data belong to a study of T cell responses to AZD1222 COVID-19 vaccine (dated by TCRdb to the early 2020s). For the study in its entirety: TCR sequencing covered 233 trial participants: 200 to 220 given two doses of AZD1222 and 26 given two doses of MenACWY control vaccine. Trial participants were enrolled into age subgroups of 18-55, 56-69 and 70-plus years, which contained 148, 28 and 57 TCR-sequenced participants, respectively. The full study reports these points: Because no day 14 peak-response samples were available, the repertoires could be characterized only after the peak T cell response. Conclusions about previously exposed vaccinees were limited because only a handful of AZD1222 recipients were SARS-CoV-2 seropositive at baseline. Most participants were white British and females outnumbered males, and the authors suggested that clonal diversity may have been underestimated. Vaccine-associated CD4 TCRs spanned the whole spike protein, with dominant responses in regions 160-218 and 743-854. After two AZD1222 doses, both the breadth and the depth of spike-specific TCRs were significantly higher than at day 0 and than in MenACWY recipients. Nearly half of unique spike-specific TCRs reportedly recognized epitopes outside regions mutated in the B.1.351 and B.1.1.7 variants. In the small 56-69-year group, the increase in depth fell short of significance, most likely because of low power.

The CDR3 regions of human TCRbeta chains were subjected to immunosequencing. The authors' analysis ran thus. Repertoire TCRs were matched against a reference library of SARS-CoV-2-specific TCRs generated with the MIRA antigen-specificity platform. Breadth meant the fraction of unique TCRs that were SARS-CoV-2-associated, whereas depth meant the fraction of total T cells that were SARS-CoV-2-associated. Using the MIRA data, each spike-specific TCR was mapped to the spike region that the TCR reacts to and placed in a CD4 or CD8 class. Log10-transformed breadth and depth values were compared by one-way ANOVA with Sidak's multiple comparisons tests. The table comes from immuneACCESS by way of TCRdb, which keeps in-frame sequences with V and J called. Part of the clones is missing from these tables; in studies checked, under half for an unresolved V gene and the rest for unknown reasons. The V and J calls and clone size were taken over from that table, and D and trimming were inferred from the DNA. For this sample there are about 90,000 clones; around nine tenths appear just once. Jointly, the top ten make up around 5% of the sample.

The junction carries 4 bases between V and J, which are trimmed by 1 base and 1 base respectively. CDR1 and CDR2 (SGHAT, FQDESV) derive from the germline V gene (reference sequence). Counted from cysteine to phenylalanine, this CDR3 has 13 amino acids. Only the CDR3 part of the read is kept: 39 bases, read in frame from the first base. In this chain, TRBV11-1 is recombined with TRBJ1-1; the D gene cannot be named for sure. This sequence originates from an adult in good health. The material sequenced was peripheral blood, taken on day 0 of MenACWY control vaccination. The CDR3 corresponds to CASSLGGNTEAFF. The bases are TGTGCCAGCAGCTTAGGGGGGAACACTGAAGCTTTCTTT.